This T cell receptor beta chain emerged from a study of OX40 agonist ivuxolimab in advanced cancers. About the study: Previous treatment with anti-PD-1, anti-PD-L1 or anti-CTLA-4 therapy was allowed; 30% to 50% had received some. Study-wide findings and caveats: CD8+ T cells showed, on average, more clonal expansion than CD4+ cells. Low levels of normalized T-cell clonal expansion also appeared in some nonresponders. Some of the lowest clonal expansion was seen in partial responders at 0.1-3.0 mg/kg.

V was shortened by 5 bases and J by 2 bases, with 10 bases between the two germline ends. CDR1 is SGHTA and CDR2 is FQGNSA in the germline V gene. The CDR3 consists of 14 residues. The data were produced by immunoSEQ multiplex PCR, yet TCRdb's version contains in-frame clones alone and is incomplete. Of tens of thousands of clones listed, 91% are singletons. Comments on this clone: Its antigen is unknown.

This chain joins TRBV7-2 and TRBJ2-1; a possible D gene is TRBD2 (6 bases). The origin of this receptor is an adult with an advanced solid tumor such as melanoma, head and neck, liver or kidney cancer. The sample here was CD4+ or CD8+ T cells sorted from blood, taken in a trial of the OX40 agonist ivuxolimab. CDR3 amino acids: CASSERLAYNEQFF. Written as DNA, the CDR3 is TGTGCCAGCAGCGAGAGACTAGCCTACAATGAGCAGTTCTTC.